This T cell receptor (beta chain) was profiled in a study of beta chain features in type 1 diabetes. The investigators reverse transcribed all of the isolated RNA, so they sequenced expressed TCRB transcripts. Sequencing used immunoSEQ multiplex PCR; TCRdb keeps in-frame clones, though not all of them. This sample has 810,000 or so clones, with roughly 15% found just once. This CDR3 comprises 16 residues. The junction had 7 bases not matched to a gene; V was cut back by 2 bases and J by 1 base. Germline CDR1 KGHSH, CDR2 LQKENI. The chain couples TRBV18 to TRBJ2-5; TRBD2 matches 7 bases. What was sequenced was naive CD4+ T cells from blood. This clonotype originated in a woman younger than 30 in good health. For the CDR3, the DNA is TGTGCCAGCTCACCATTTGAGGCGGGAGCCCAAGAGACCCAGTACTTC. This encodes CASSPFEAGAQETQYF. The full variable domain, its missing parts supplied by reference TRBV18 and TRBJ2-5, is NAGVMQNPRHLVRRRGQEARLRCSPMKGHSHVYWYRQLPEEGLKFMVYLQKENIIDESGMPKERFSAEFPKEGPSILRIQQVVRGDSAAYFCASSPFEAGAQETQYFGPGTRLLVL.